The rows below give T cell receptor beta chains drawn from one sample of a study of tumor-infiltrating lymphocytes in primary liver carcinoma. TCRdb processed the multiplex PCR reads anew with MiXCR; each CDR3 protein has one entry. The sample carries about 200,000 distinct CDR3 sequences, roughly 61% recorded once. Sequences were obtained from peripheral blood. These receptors were taken from a woman aged 60-75 years with primary liver carcinoma and hepatitis B virus infection. CDR3s include the opening cysteine and the closing phenylalanine or tryptophan. A D gene is named only where the DNA matches it firmly. A clone size is listed for some rows: how often the clone was seen (once, few, many), or a class if it is expanded.

abundance	d_gene	v_gene	j_gene	CDR3aa	CDR3nt
.	.	TRBV5-6	TRBJ1-5	CASSLLGRYRNQPQHF	TGTGCCAGCAGCCTCCTCGGACGGTATAGGAATCAGCCCCAGCATTTT
few	TRBD2	TRBV12-3/TRBV12-4	TRBJ2-1	CASSPGLVNNEQFF	TGTGCCAGCAGTCCAGGACTAGTCAACAATGAGCAGTTCTTC
once	.	TRBV11-2	TRBJ1-5	CACGLRGASNQPQHF	TGTGCCTGCGGCTTACGGGGGGCGAGCAATCAGCCCCAGCATTTT
once	.	TRBV29-1	TRBJ1-1	CSVRGANTEAFF	TGCAGCGTACGGGGGGCGAACACTGAAGCTTTCTTT
.	TRBD1	TRBV18	TRBJ1-2	CASSLRTGADYGYTF	TGTGCCAGCTCACTAAGGACAGGGGCGGATTATGGCTATACCTTC
many	.	TRBV6-6	TRBJ1-1	CASRLTMNTEAFF	TGTGCCAGCCGACTGACGATGAACACTGAAGCTTTCTTT
.	.	TRBV11-2	TRBJ1-1	CASGATAGNTEAFF	TGTGCCAGCGGCGCGACCGCAGGGAACACTGAAGCTTTCTTT
many	TRBD2	TRBV29-1	TRBJ2-1	CSVGTSGTYNEQFF	TGCAGCGTCGGGACTAGCGGAACCTACAATGAGCAGTTCTTC
once	TRBD2	TRBV11-2	TRBJ2-2	CASSLWCGGLFF	TGTGCCAGCAGCCTCTGGTGCGGGGGGCTGTTTTTT
.	TRBD2	TRBV11-2	TRBJ2-7	CASSFWASGSGEQYF	TGTGCCAGCAGCTTTTGGGCTAGCGGGAGTGGCGAGCAGTACTTC
.	.	TRBV4-1	TRBJ1-4	CASSQDEGGNEKLFF	TGCGCCAGCAGCCAAGATGAGGGGGGGAATGAAAAACTGTTTTTT
many	.	TRBV11-3	TRBJ2-5	CASSLDRYQETQYF	TGTGCCAGCAGCTTAGACAGGTACCAAGAGACCCAGTACTTC
.	.	TRBV6-4	TRBJ2-3	CASSWGCGEDTQYF	TGTGCCAGCAGTTGGGGATGCGGTGAAGATACGCAGTATTTT
few	TRBD1	TRBV6-5	TRBJ1-2	CASTDRDSVYGYTF	TGTGCCAGCACCGACAGGGACTCCGTCTATGGCTACACCTTC
.	.	TRBV6-2/TRBV6-3	TRBJ2-7	CASSLRDHYEQYF	TGTGCCAGCAGTTTAAGGGATCACTACGAGCAGTACTTC
many	TRBD1	TRBV12-3/TRBV12-4	TRBJ2-7	CASSLLGQSQLYF	TGTGCCAGCAGTTTATTGGGACAGAGTCAGTTGTACTTC
.	.	TRBV12-3/TRBV12-4	TRBJ1-5	CASSILQVNQPQHF	TGTGCCAGCAGTATACTACAGGTTAATCAGCCCCAGCATTTT
.	.	TRBV18	TRBJ2-5	CASSQQYQETQYF	TGTGCCAGCTCACAGCAGTACCAAGAGACCCAGTACTTC
.	.	TRBV6-1	TRBJ2-1	CASSAVVGQRSSRDNRNRQFF	TGTGCCAGCAGTGCGGTGGTTGGGCAGAGGAGCTCCCGCGATAATCGAAATCGGCAGTTCTTC
.	.	TRBV7-9	TRBJ2-7	CASSLAGSSTCEQYF	TGTGCCAGCAGCTTAGCGGGGAGTTCTACCTGTGAGCAGTACTTC
.	.	TRBV7-9	TRBJ2-3	CASRPARGRTDTQYF	TGTGCCAGCAGACCCGCCAGGGGCCGCACAGATACGCAGTATTTT
many	.	TRBV6-1	TRBJ2-1	CASSELAPTYNEQFF	TGTGCCAGCAGTGAACTAGCGCCCACCTACAATGAGCAGTTCTTC
once	TRBD2	TRBV7-9	TRBJ2-6	CASSLGFGRGANLLTF	TGTGCCAGCAGCTTAGGGTTCGGGAGGGGGGCCAACCTCCTGACTTTC
many	.	TRBV11-2	TRBJ2-5	CASSPTGKKETQYF	TGTGCCAGCAGCCCCACAGGGAAAAAAGAGACCCAGTACTTC
.	TRBD1	TRBV5-6	TRBJ2-1	CASRLGQGSSNNKQFF	TGTGCCAGCAGGCTGGGACAGGGGAGCTCCAACAATAAGCAGTTCTTC
.	.	TRBV6-5	TRBJ2-7	CASNYSTETGFYEQYF	TGTGCCAGCAATTACTCAACGGAGACAGGCTTCTACGAGCAGTATTTC
.	TRBD1	TRBV18	TRBJ1-2	CASSSDTGGGGYTF	TGTGCCAGCTCATCTGATACAGGGGGCGGCGGCTACACCTTC
.	.	TRBV28	TRBJ1-1	CASKEGRTEAFF	TGTGCCAGCAAAGAAGGGCGGACTGAAGCTTTCTTT
.	TRBD2	TRBV28	TRBJ2-1	CASSRGGTSSYNEQFF	TGTGCCAGCAGCCGTGGCGGGACTAGCTCCTACAATGAGCAGTTCTTC
.	TRBD1	TRBV12-3/TRBV12-4	TRBJ2-3	CAGRRDRDTDTQYF	TGTGCCGGCAGACGGGACAGGGACACAGATACGCAGTATTTT
.	.	TRBV4-1	TRBJ1-2	CASSQISNYGYTF	TGCGCCAGCAGCCAAATCAGTAACTATGGCTACACCTTC